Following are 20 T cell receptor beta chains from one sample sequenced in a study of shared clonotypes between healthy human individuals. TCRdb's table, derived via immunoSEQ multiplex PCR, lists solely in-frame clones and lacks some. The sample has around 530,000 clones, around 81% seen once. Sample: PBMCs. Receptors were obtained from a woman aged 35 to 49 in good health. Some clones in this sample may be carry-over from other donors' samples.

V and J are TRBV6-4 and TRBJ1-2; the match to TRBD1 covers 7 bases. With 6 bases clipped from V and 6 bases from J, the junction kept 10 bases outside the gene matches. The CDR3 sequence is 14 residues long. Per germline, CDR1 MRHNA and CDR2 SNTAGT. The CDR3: CASSRGDSPDGYTF. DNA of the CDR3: TGTGCCAGCAGCCGAGGGGACAGCCCGGATGGCTACACCTTC.

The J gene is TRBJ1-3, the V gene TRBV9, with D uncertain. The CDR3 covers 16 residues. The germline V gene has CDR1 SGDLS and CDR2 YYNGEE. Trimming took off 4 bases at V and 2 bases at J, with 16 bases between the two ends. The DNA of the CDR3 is TGTGCCAGCAGCCCGGATCCTGACGGAACTGGAAACACCATATATTTT. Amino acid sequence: CASSPDPDGTGNTIYF.

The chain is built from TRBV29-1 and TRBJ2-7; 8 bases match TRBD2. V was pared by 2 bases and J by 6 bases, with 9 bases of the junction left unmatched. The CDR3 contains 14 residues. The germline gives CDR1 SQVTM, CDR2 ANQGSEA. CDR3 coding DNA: TGCAGCGTTGAACCCCGGGGGGGGGTAGGCGAGCAGTACTTC. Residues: CSVEPRGGVGEQYF.

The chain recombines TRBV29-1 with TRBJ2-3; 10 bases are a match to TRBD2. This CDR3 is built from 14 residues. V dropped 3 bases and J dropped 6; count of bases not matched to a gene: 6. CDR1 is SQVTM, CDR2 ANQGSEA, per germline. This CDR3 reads CSVEASGRWDTQYF. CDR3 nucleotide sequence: TGCAGCGTTGAGGCTAGCGGGAGATGGGATACGCAGTATTTT.

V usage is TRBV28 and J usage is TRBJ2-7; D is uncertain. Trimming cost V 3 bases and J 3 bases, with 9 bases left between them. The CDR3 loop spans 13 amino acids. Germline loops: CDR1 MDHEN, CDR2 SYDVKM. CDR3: CASSFGVLYEQYF. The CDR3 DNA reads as TGTGCCAGCAGTTTTGGGGTTCTCTACGAGCAGTACTTC.

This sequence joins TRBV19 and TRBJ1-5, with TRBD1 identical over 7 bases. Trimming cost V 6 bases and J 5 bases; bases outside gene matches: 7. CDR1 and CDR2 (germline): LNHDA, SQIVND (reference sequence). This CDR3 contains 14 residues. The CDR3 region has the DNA TGTGCCAGTAGCCGGGACAGTGCCTATCAGCCCCAGCATTTT. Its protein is CASSRDSAYQPQHF.

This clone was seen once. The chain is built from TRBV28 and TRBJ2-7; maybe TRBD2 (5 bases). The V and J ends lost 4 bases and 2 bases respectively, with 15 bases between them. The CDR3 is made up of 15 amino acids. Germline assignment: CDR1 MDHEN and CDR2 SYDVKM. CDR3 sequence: CASSSPAGYPYEQYF. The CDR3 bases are TGTGCCAGCAGTTCCCCGGCGGGCTACCCCTACGAGCAGTACTTC. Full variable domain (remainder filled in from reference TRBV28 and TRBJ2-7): DVKVTQSSRYLVKRTGEKVFLECVQDMDHENMFWYRQDPGLGLRLIYFSYDVKMKEKGDIPEGYSVSREKKERFSLILESASTNQTSMYLCASSSPAGYPYEQYFGPGTRLTVT.

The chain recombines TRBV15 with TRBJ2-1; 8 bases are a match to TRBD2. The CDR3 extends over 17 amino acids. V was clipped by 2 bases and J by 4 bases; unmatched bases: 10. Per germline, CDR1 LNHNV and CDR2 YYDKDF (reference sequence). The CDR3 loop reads CATSRPSGGRPYNEQFF. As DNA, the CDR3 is TGTGCCACCAGCAGACCGAGCGGGGGCCGACCGTACAATGAGCAGTTCTTC.

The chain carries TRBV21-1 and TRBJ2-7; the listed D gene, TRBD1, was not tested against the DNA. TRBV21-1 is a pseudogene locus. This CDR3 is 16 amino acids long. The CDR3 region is CASSKVETGGSYEQYF. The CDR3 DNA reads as TGTGCCAGCAGCAAAGTGGAGACAGGGGGCTCCTACGAGCAGTACTTC.

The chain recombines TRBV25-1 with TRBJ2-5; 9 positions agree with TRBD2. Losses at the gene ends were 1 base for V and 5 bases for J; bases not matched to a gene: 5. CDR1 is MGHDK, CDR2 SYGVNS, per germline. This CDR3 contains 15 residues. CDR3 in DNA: TGTGCCAGCAGTGAATTTGCGGGAGGGTACGAGACCCAGTACTTC. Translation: CASSEFAGGYETQYF.

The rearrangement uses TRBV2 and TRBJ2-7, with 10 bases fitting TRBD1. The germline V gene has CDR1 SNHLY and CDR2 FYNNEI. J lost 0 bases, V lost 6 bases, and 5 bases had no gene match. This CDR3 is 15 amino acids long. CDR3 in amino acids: CASRRDRGYSYEQYF. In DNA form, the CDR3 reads TGTGCCAGCAGGAGGGACAGGGGCTACTCCTACGAGCAGTACTTC.

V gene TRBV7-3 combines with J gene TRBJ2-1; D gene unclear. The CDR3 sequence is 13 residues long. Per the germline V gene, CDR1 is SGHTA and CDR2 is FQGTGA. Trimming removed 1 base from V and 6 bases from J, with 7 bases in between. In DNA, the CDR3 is TGTGCCAGCAGCTTAATCCCCCGCAATGAGCAGTTCTTC. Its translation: CASSLIPRNEQFF.

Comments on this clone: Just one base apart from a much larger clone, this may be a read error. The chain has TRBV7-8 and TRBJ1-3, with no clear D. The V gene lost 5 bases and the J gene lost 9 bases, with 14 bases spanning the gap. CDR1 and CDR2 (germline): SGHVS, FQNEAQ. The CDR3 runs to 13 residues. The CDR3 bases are TGTGCCAGCAGCCCCGGGAGTGCGGTCACCATATATTTT. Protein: CASSPGSAVTIYF.

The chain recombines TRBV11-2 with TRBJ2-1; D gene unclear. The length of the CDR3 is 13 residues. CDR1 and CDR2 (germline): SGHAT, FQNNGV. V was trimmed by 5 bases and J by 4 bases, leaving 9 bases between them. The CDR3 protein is CASSQLWYNEQFF. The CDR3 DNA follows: TGTGCCAGCAGCCAGCTTTGGTACAATGAGCAGTTCTTC. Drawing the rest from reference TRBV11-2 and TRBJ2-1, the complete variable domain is EAGVAQSPRYKIIEKRQSVAFWCNPISGHATLYWYQQILGQGPKLLIQFQNNGVVDDSQLPKDRFSAERLKGVDSTLKIQPAKLEDSAVYLCASSQLWYNEQFFGPGTRLTVL.

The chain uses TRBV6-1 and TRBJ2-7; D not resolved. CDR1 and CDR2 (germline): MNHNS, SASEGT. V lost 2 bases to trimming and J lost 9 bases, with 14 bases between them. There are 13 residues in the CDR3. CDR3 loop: CASSERSLGAQYF. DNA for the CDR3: TGTGCCAGCAGTGAAAGGAGTCTGGGTGCGCAGTACTTC.

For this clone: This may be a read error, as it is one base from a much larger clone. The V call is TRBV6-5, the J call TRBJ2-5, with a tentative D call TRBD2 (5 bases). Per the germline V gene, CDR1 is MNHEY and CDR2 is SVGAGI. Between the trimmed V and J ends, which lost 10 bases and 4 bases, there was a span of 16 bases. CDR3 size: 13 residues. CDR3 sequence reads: CANTPGYRETQYF. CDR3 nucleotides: TGTGCCAACACTCCGGGATACCGAGAGACCCAGTACTTC.

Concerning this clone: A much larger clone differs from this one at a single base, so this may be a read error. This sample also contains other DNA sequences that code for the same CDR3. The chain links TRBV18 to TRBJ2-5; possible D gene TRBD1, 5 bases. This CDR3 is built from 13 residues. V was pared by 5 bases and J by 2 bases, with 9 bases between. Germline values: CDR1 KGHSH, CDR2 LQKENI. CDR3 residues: CASSAQAQETQYF. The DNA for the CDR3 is TGTGCCAGCTCAGCACAGGCACAAGAGACCCAGTACTTC.

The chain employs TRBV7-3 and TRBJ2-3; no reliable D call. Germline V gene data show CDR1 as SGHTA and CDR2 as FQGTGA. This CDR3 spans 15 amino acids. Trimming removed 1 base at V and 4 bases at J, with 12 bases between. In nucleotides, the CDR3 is TGTGCCAGCAGCTTAAACACCGGTGGTGCAGATACGCAGTATTTT. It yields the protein CASSLNTGGADTQYF.

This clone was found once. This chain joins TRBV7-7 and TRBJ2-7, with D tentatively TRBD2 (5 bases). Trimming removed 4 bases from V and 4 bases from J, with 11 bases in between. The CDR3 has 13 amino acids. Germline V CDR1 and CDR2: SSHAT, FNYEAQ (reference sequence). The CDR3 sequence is CASSSARGYEQYF. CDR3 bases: TGTGCCAGCAGCTCTGCCCGGGGTTACGAGCAGTACTTC.

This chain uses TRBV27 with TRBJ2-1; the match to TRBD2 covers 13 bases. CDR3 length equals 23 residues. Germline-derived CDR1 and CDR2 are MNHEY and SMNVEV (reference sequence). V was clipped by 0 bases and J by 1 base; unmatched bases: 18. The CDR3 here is CASSLSGSRTSGRAGPSYNEQFF. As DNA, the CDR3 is TGTGCCAGCAGTTTATCGGGGAGCCGAACTAGCGGGAGGGCCGGTCCTTCCTACAATGAGCAGTTCTTC.